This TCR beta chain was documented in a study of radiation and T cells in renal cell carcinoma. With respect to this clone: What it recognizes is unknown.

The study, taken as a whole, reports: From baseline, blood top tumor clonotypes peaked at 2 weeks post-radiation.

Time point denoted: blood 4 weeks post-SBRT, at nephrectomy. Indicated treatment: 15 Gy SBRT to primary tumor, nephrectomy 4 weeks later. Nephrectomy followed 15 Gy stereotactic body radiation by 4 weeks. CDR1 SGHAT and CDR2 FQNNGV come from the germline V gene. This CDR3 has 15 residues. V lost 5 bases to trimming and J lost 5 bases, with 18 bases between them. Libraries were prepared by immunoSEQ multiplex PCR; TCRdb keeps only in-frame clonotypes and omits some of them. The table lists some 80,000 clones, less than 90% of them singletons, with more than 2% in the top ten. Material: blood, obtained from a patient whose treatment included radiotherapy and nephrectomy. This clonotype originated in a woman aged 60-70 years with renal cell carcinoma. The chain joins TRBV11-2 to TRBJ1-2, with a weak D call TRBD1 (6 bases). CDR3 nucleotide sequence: TGTGCCAGCAGCCCCAACACGGGGGCTGGGTATGGCTACACCTTC. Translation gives CASSPNTGAGYGYTF.